The clone carrying this T cell receptor (beta chain) has a single count. V lost 0 bases, J lost 7 bases, and 19 bases lay in between. The CDR3 is made up of 16 amino acids. The germline V gene encodes CDR1 MGHRA and CDR2 YSYEKL. Using immunoSEQ multiplex PCR, the repertoire was profiled, and TCRdb retains in-frame clones only, with some absent. The sample gives a few hundred thousand clones, roughly 87% of which show up once; around 10% is in the top ten. This entry is derived from a study of blood T cell repertoires in COVID-19. As for the study in general: PBMCs, B-cell-depleted T cells, or T cells were the source of the cDNA or gDNA that made up the material.

Participants spanned ages roughly 18 to 90 years and resided in some 22 US areas. V gene TRBV4-1 combines with J gene TRBJ2-7; TRBD2 might be the D (6 bases). This clonotype was sampled from a man between 18 and 29 years old with acute COVID-19. The specimen sequenced was PBMCs or T cells enriched from blood (not recorded which). The CDR3 is CASSQDGIGGSREQYF. CDR3 sequence (DNA): TGCGCCAGCAGCCAAGATGGGATTGGGGGGTCTAGGGAGCAGTACTTC.